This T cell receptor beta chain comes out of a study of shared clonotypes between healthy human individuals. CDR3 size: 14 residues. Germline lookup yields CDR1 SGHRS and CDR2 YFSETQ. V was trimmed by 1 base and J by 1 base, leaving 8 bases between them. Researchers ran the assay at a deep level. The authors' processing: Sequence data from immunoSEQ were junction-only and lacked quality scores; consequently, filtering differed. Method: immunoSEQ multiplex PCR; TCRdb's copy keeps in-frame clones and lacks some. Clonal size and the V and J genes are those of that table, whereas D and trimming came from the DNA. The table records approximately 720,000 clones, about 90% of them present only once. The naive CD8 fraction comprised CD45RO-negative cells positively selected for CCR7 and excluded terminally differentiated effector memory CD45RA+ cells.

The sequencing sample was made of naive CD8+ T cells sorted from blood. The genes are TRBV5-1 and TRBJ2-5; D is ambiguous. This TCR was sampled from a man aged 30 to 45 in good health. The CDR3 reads CASSLLPTQETQYF. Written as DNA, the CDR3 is TGCGCCAGCAGCTTGCTCCCTACCCAAGAGACCCAGTACTTC.